This TCR beta chain was obtained from a study of blood T cell repertoires in COVID-19. Study information: Acute-phase and convalescent COVID-19 samples originated in the United States, Italy and Spain.

V lost 4 bases, J lost 1 base, and 17 bases lay in between. CDR1 is SGHRS and CDR2 is YFSETQ in the germline V gene. The CDR3 covers 16 residues. Authors' methods: Amplification of reference gene primers provided the estimated nucleated cell counts. TCRdb's table, derived via immunoSEQ multiplex PCR, lists solely in-frame clones and lacks some. That table is the source of V, J and clone size, and D and trimming were worked out from the DNA. The data show over 50,000 clones, with around 87% seen just once and 6% to 8.5% held by the top ten. The receptor was isolated from a man aged 55 to 70 with acute or convalescent COVID-19. The V and J genes are TRBV5-1 and TRBJ1-1; D possibly corresponds to TRBD1 (6 bases). Sample: peripheral blood. The CDR3 reads CASSLASGTPNTEAFF. The CDR3, as DNA: TGCGCCAGCAGCCTAGCATCCGGGACACCGAACACTGAAGCTTTCTTT.